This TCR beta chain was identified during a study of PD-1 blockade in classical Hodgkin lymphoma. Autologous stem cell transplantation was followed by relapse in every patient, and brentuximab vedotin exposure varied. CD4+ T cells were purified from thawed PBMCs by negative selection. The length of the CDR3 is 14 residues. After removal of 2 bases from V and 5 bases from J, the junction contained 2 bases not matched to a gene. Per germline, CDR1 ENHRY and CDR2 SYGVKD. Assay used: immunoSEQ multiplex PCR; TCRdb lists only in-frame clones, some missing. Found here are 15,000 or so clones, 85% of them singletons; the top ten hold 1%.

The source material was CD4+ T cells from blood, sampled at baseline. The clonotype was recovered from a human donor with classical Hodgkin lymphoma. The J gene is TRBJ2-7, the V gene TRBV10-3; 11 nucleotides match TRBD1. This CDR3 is CAISEGQGAHEQYF. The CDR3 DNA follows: TGTGCCATCAGTGAGGGACAGGGGGCCCACGAGCAGTACTTC.